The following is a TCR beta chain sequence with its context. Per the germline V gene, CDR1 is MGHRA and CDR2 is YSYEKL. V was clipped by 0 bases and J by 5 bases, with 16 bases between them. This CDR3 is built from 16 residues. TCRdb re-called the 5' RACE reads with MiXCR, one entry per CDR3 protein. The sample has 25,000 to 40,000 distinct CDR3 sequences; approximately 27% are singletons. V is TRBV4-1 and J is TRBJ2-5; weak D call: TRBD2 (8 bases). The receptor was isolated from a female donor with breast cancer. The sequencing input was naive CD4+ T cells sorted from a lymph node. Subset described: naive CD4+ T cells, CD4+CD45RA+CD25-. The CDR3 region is CASSQDRGRGVETQYF. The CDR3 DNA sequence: TGCGCCAGCAGCCAAGATAGGGGGCGGGGGGTCGAGACCCAGTACTTC.